Listed below are T cell receptor beta chains from one sample, sequenced in a study of blood T cell repertoires in COVID-19. Method: immunoSEQ multiplex PCR; TCRdb's copy keeps in-frame clones and lacks some. There are around 200,000 clones in the sample; around 83% occur only once, and about 8.1% lies in the top ten. The specimen was peripheral blood. The receptor set was obtained from a woman aged 45 to 65 with acute or convalescent COVID-19. The CDR3 runs from the conserved cysteine through the conserved F or W. A D gene is named only where the DNA matches it firmly. Clone size is given for some rows only: seen once, a few or many times, or a class if the clone is expanded.

d_gene: .
v_gene: TRBV21-1
j_gene: TRBJ1-3
abundance: .
len: 14
CDR3aa: CASSRDSSGNTIYF
CDR3nt: TGTGCCAGCAGCCGCGACTCCTCTGGAAACACCATATATTTT

d_gene: TRBD2
v_gene: TRBV5-1
j_gene: TRBJ2-7
abundance: .
len: 16
CDR3aa: CASSLAIAGGGYEQYF
CDR3nt: TGCGCCAGCAGCTTGGCCATAGCGGGAGGGGGATACGAGCAGTACTTC

d_gene: TRBD1
v_gene: TRBV30
j_gene: TRBJ1-2
abundance: .
len: 11
CDR3aa: CAWSVQGLYTF
CDR3nt: TGTGCCTGGAGTGTACAGGGGCTCTACACCTTC

d_gene: TRBD1
v_gene: TRBV19
j_gene: TRBJ1-2
abundance: .
len: 13
CDR3aa: CATWDRGLYGYTF
CDR3nt: TGTGCCACCTGGGACAGGGGACTCTATGGCTACACCTTC

d_gene: TRBD1
v_gene: TRBV27
j_gene: TRBJ1-5
abundance: .
len: 14
CDR3aa: CASSLSAGGQPQHF
CDR3nt: TGTGCCAGCAGTTTGTCGGCAGGGGGTCAGCCCCAGCATTTT

d_gene: TRBD1
v_gene: TRBV6-6
j_gene: TRBJ2-7
abundance: .
len: 13
CDR3aa: CASSRTGVYEQYF
CDR3nt: TGTGCCAGCAGTAGGACAGGGGTGTACGAGCAGTACTTC

d_gene: .
v_gene: TRBV29-1
j_gene: TRBJ2-3
abundance: few
len: 10
CDR3aa: CSTYSDTQYF
CDR3nt: TGCAGCACCTACTCAGATACGCAGTATTTT

d_gene: TRBD1
v_gene: TRBV6-2/TRBV6-3
j_gene: TRBJ1-1
abundance: .
len: 15
CDR3aa: CASSYKTGVNTEAFF
CDR3nt: TGTGCCAGCAGTTACAAGACAGGGGTCAACACTGAAGCTTTCTTT

d_gene: .
v_gene: TRBV20-1
j_gene: TRBJ2-1
abundance: .
len: 11
CDR3aa: CSALGVIEQFF
CDR3nt: TGCAGTGCCTTAGGGGTTATAGAGCAGTTCTTC

d_gene: TRBD1
v_gene: TRBV24-1
j_gene: TRBJ2-3
abundance: .
len: 17
CDR3aa: CATSDPGPGQGPDTQYF
CDR3nt: TGTGCCACCAGTGATCCCGGGCCGGGACAGGGACCAGATACGCAGTATTTT

d_gene: TRBD2
v_gene: TRBV3-1/TRBV3-2
j_gene: TRBJ2-5
abundance: .
len: 17
CDR3aa: CASSLLLAGGLGETQYF
CDR3nt: TGTGCCAGCAGCCTTCTCCTAGCGGGAGGGCTGGGGGAGACCCAGTACTTC

d_gene: TRBD2
v_gene: TRBV10-3
j_gene: TRBJ2-7
abundance: .
len: 13
CDR3aa: CAISGTSSGEQYF
CDR3nt: TGTGCCATCAGTGGGACTAGCTCCGGGGAGCAGTACTTC

d_gene: .
v_gene: TRBV28
j_gene: TRBJ1-5
abundance: few
len: 16
CDR3aa: CASSFRGKISNQPQHF
CDR3nt: TGTGCCAGCAGTTTTAGGGGGAAGATTAGCAATCAGCCCCAGCATTTT

d_gene: TRBD2
v_gene: TRBV5-1
j_gene: TRBJ2-1
abundance: .
len: 15
CDR3aa: CASGGGRTTYNEQFF
CDR3nt: TGCGCCAGCGGAGGCGGGAGGACTACTTACAATGAGCAGTTCTTC

d_gene: .
v_gene: TRBV6-5
j_gene: TRBJ2-7
abundance: .
len: 14
CDR3aa: CASSPSAGSYEQYF
CDR3nt: TGTGCCAGCAGTCCCTCTGCGGGGAGCTACGAGCAGTACTTC

d_gene: TRBD1
v_gene: TRBV5-1
j_gene: TRBJ1-2
abundance: .
len: 13
CDR3aa: CASSLQGPYGYTF
CDR3nt: TGCGCCAGCAGCTTACAGGGGCCCTATGGCTACACCTTC

d_gene: .
v_gene: TRBV24-1
j_gene: TRBJ2-5
abundance: .
len: 14
CDR3aa: CATSDGPFQETQYF
CDR3nt: TGTGCCACCAGTGATGGCCCCTTCCAAGAGACCCAGTACTTC

d_gene: TRBD2
v_gene: TRBV28
j_gene: TRBJ2-1
abundance: .
len: 14
CDR3aa: CASSIAGGDNEQFF
CDR3nt: TGTGCCAGCAGTATAGCGGGAGGGGACAATGAGCAGTTCTTC

d_gene: .
v_gene: TRBV5-1
j_gene: TRBJ2-5
abundance: .
len: 15
CDR3aa: CASSLELALQETQYF
CDR3nt: TGCGCCAGCAGCTTGGAATTAGCCCTACAAGAGACCCAGTACTTC

d_gene: .
v_gene: TRBV7-2
j_gene: TRBJ2-5
abundance: .
len: 15
CDR3aa: CASSSRVAARETQYF
CDR3nt: TGTGCCAGCAGCTCCCGAGTTGCGGCTCGGGAGACCCAGTACTTC

d_gene: .
v_gene: TRBV5-1
j_gene: TRBJ1-3
abundance: .
len: 14
CDR3aa: CASSLEQGVNTIYF
CDR3nt: TGCGCCAGCAGCTTGGAACAGGGAGTGAACACCATATATTTT

d_gene: TRBD2
v_gene: TRBV20-1
j_gene: TRBJ2-3
abundance: .
len: 11
CDR3aa: CVGRERDTQYF
CDR3nt: TGCGTGGGGAGGGAGAGAGATACGCAGTATTTT

d_gene: .
v_gene: TRBV4-1
j_gene: TRBJ2-7
abundance: .
len: 16
CDR3aa: CASSQVIQGMSNEQYF
CDR3nt: TGCGCCAGCAGCCAAGTCATCCAGGGGATGTCGAACGAGCAGTACTTC

d_gene: .
v_gene: TRBV6-2/TRBV6-3
j_gene: TRBJ1-6
abundance: .
len: 15
CDR3aa: CASSYGHSYNSPLHF
CDR3nt: TGTGCCAGCAGTTACGGACACTCCTATAATTCACCCCTCCACTTT

d_gene: TRBD1
v_gene: TRBV11-2
j_gene: TRBJ2-7
abundance: .
len: 14
CDR3aa: CASSYGQGTYEQYF
CDR3nt: TGTGCCAGCAGCTATGGACAGGGGACCTACGAGCAGTACTTC

d_gene: .
v_gene: TRBV7-2
j_gene: TRBJ2-1
abundance: few
len: 18
CDR3aa: CASSLRFSRERWSDEQFF
CDR3nt: TGTGCCAGCAGCTTAAGGTTCTCGCGGGAACGTTGGAGCGATGAGCAGTTCTTC

d_gene: TRBD2
v_gene: TRBV6-5
j_gene: TRBJ2-7
abundance: .
len: 15
CDR3aa: CASSSPTSGHYEQYF
CDR3nt: TGTGCCAGCAGTTCCCCGACTAGCGGCCACTACGAGCAGTACTTC

d_gene: TRBD1
v_gene: TRBV20-1
j_gene: TRBJ2-1
abundance: .
len: 13
CDR3aa: CSASGTENNEQFF
CDR3nt: TGCAGTGCTAGTGGGACAGAAAACAATGAGCAGTTCTTC